The 22 T cell receptor beta chains given below trace back to one sample, sequenced in a study of siplizumab effects on memory and regulatory T cells. The protocol was immunoSEQ multiplex PCR, while the TCRdb copy is restricted to in-frame clones and leaves out a portion. The repertoire holds about 97,000 clones, with about nine tenths as singletons. The sequenced sample consisted of non-Treg CD4+ T cells sorted from blood. The receptors derive from a human donor in good health.

The gene calls are TRBV5-1 and TRBJ2-7, with 11 bases aligning to TRBD1. Germline trimming cut 4 bases from V and 3 bases from J; bases unmatched to any gene: 6. Germline CDR1 reads SGHRS; CDR2 reads YFSETQ. The CDR3 totals 15 residues. This CDR3 reads CASSRPGQGGYEQYF. DNA for the CDR3: TGCGCCAGCAGCCGGCCGGGACAGGGGGGCTACGAGCAGTACTTC.

The genes are TRBV15 and TRBJ2-2; D remains unclear. V was shortened by 1 base and J by 5 bases, with 5 bases between the two germline ends. Looked up from germline, CDR1 is LNHNV and CDR2 is YYDKDF (reference sequence). The CDR3 contains 13 residues. CDR3 residues: CATSRGVTGELFF. CDR3 in DNA: TGTGCCACCAGCAGAGGGGTTACCGGGGAGCTGTTTTTT.

The CDR3 region has the DNA TGTGCCAGCAGCCAAATTAGCCGGGCCCTCTACGAGCAGTACTTC. It is translated as CASSQISRALYEQYF. The chain joins TRBV11-2 to TRBJ2-7, with D unresolved. The germline V and J ends were trimmed by 5 bases and 3 bases, with 17 bases remaining between them. The CDR3 runs 15 residues. Germline CDR1 is SGHAT and CDR2 is FQNNGV.

This rearrangement joins TRBV6-6 to TRBJ1-2; D uncertain. The CDR3 spans 14 residues. Germline assignment: CDR1 MNHNY and CDR2 SVGAGI (reference sequence). Trimming stripped 6 bases from V and 1 base from J, with 12 bases between. The CDR3: CASRFPEGNYGYTF. The CDR3 nucleotides are TGTGCCAGCAGATTTCCGGAGGGTAACTATGGCTACACCTTC.

This chain joins TRBV10-3 and TRBJ2-5, with 10 bases that match TRBD2. Per germline, CDR1 ENHRY and CDR2 SYGVKD. The CDR3 is made up of 14 amino acids. V was clipped by 6 bases and J by 5 bases; unmatched bases: 6. In DNA, the CDR3 is TGTGCCATCAGGACTAGCGGGTCGGCGGAGACCCAGTACTTC. Translating it yields CAIRTSGSAETQYF.

About this clone: At one end the junction does not follow the germline gene, possibly because of a read error. This chain joins TRBV9 and TRBJ2-7; TRBD2 agrees at 8 bases. The CDR3 has 12 amino acids. The germline CDR1 and CDR2 sequences are SGDLS and YYNGEE. The CDR3 is CASTPRIERECF. CDR3 bases: TGTGCCAGCACCCCCCGCATCGAGCGGGAGTGCTTC.

The rearrangement uses TRBV7-2 and TRBJ2-7; D perhaps matches TRBD2 (6 bases). Trimming took 2 bases from V and 3 from J, leaving 8 bases between them. The CDR3 has 13 residues. Per germline, CDR1 SGHTA and CDR2 FQGNSA. CDR3 coding DNA: TGTGCCAGCAGCTTATTGGGGGGCTACGAGCAGTACTTC. Translation gives CASSLLGGYEQYF.

The chain employs TRBV5-8 and TRBJ2-7; D may match TRBD1 or TRBD2 (5 bases each). Trimming left V 1 base short and J 6 bases short, with 11 bases between. CDR1 and CDR2 (germline): SGHTS, YDEGEE. CDR3 length: 13 residues. The CDR3 DNA reads TGTGCCAGCAGCTTGTGGGGGTCCGGCGAGCAGTACTTC. Residues: CASSLWGSGEQYF.

The genes are TRBV6-5 and TRBJ1-2, with TRBD1 as a possible D gene (6 bases). V lost 3 bases, J lost 6 bases, and 11 bases lay in between. This CDR3 has 13 residues. CDR1 MNHEY and CDR2 SVGAGI come from the germline V gene. The DNA for the CDR3 is TGTGCCAGCAGTTATGGGGGCCCGGATGGCTACACCTTC. This sequence encodes CASSYGGPDGYTF.

The chain joins TRBV4-1 to TRBJ1-1; D possibly corresponds to TRBD1 (5 bases). This CDR3 contains 14 residues. Trimming took off 6 bases at V and 1 base at J, with 12 bases between the two ends. Germline CDR1 and CDR2: MGHRA and YSYEKL. The CDR3 here is CASSLGRENTEAFF. The CDR3 nucleotides read TGCGCCAGCAGTTTGGGGCGGGAGAACACTGAAGCTTTCTTT.

This clone turned up a few times. The chain carries TRBV19 and TRBJ1-5, with D unresolved. Germline CDR1 LNHDA, CDR2 SQIVND (reference sequence). The CDR3 has 13 amino acids. The germline V and J ends were trimmed by 4 bases and 6 bases, with 10 bases remaining between them. The CDR3: CASSRALIQPQHF. The DNA of the CDR3 is TGTGCCAGTAGTAGGGCCCTAATTCAGCCCCAGCATTTT.

The chain links TRBV28 to TRBJ2-2; D gene unclear. From germline, CDR1 is MDHEN and CDR2 SYDVKM. The V end lost 6 bases, the J end lost 0 bases, and 11 bases lay between the germline ends. This CDR3 has 15 residues. The CDR3 region has the DNA TGTGCCAGCAGCCCCCCCGGTTCGAACACCGGGGAGCTGTTTTTT. This encodes CASSPPGSNTGELFF.

The CDR3 sequence: CASSLFTPSYNEQFF. The CDR3 bases are TGTGCCAGCAGCTTATTCACTCCTTCCTACAATGAGCAGTTCTTC. The genes are TRBV13 and TRBJ2-1, with D unclear. Germline V CDR1 and CDR2: PRHDT, FYEKMQ (reference sequence). The germline V and J ends were trimmed by 2 bases and 1 base, with 9 bases remaining between them. The length of the CDR3 is 15 residues.

This clone showed up just once. This chain joins TRBV28 and TRBJ1-4, with TRBD1 as a possible D gene (6 bases). The germline gives CDR1 MDHEN, CDR2 SYDVKM. Trimming took 5 bases from V and 7 from J, leaving 20 bases between them. The CDR3 runs to 16 residues. CDR3 sequence: CASSPRHRVLVEKLFF. The CDR3 region has the DNA TGTGCCAGCAGTCCGAGACACAGGGTGCTAGTTGAAAAACTGTTTTTT.

The V gene is TRBV7-6, the J gene TRBJ2-7; 7 bases are a match to TRBD1. The CDR3 is made up of 12 amino acids. V gave up 3 bases and J gave up 5 bases; unmatched junction bases: 1. Germline V gives CDR1 SGHVS, CDR2 FNYEAQ. In DNA form, the CDR3 reads TGTGCCAGCAGCTTGACAGGGAACGAGCAGTACTTC. Encoded protein: CASSLTGNEQYF.

The V call is TRBV6-1, the J call TRBJ2-2; 10 nucleotides agree with TRBD1. The CDR3 runs 16 residues. Trimming at V came to 1 base and at J to 6 bases, leaving 5 bases not matched to a gene. Germline-derived CDR1 and CDR2 are MNHNS and SASEGT. CDR3 amino acids: CASSEVLGTGAGELFF. The CDR3 region has the DNA TGTGCCAGCAGTGAAGTGTTGGGGACAGGGGCCGGGGAGCTGTTTTTT.

This sequence joins TRBV7-3 and TRBJ2-4; 8 nucleotides match TRBD1. V shed 2 bases, J shed 3 bases, and the junction held 3 bases outside the gene matches. Germline-derived CDR1 and CDR2 are SGHTA and FQGTGA. CDR3 length: 15 amino acids. The CDR3 DNA is TGTGCCAGCAGCTTACAGGGGGCGGACAAAAACATTCAGTACTTC. Residues: CASSLQGADKNIQYF.

J is TRBJ2-1 and V is TRBV27, with a weak D call TRBD2 (5 bases). This CDR3 is 17 amino acids long. In germline, CDR1 is MNHEY, CDR2 SMNVEV (reference sequence). The germline V and J ends were trimmed by 4 bases and 2 bases, with 18 bases remaining between them. The CDR3 DNA follows: TGTGCCAGCAGTTCCTCGGGTTTAGCGCCTACCTACAATGAGCAGTTCTTC. Protein: CASSSSGLAPTYNEQFF.

This rearrangement joins TRBV7-8 to TRBJ2-7, with TRBD2 as a possible D gene (6 bases). Trimming removed 7 bases from V and 3 bases from J, with 19 bases in between. From germline, CDR1 is SGHVS and CDR2 FQNEAQ. There are 15 residues in the CDR3. The CDR3 here is CASTIGAGRFYEQYF. The CDR3 DNA follows: TGTGCCAGCACCATAGGGGCGGGGCGATTCTACGAGCAGTACTTC. The whole variable domain, filled in from reference TRBV7-8 and TRBJ2-7, reads GAGVSQSPRYKVAKRGQDVALRCDPISGHVSLFWYQQALGQGPEFLTYFQNEAQLDKSGLPSDRFFAERPEGSVSTLKIQRTQQEDSAVYLCASTIGAGRFYEQYFGPGTRLTVT.

The chain joins TRBV9 to TRBJ2-1, with 12 bases identical to TRBD2. Germline CDR1 and CDR2: SGDLS and YYNGEE. The J segment lost 7 bases and the V segment lost 2 bases, leaving 4 bases of the junction unmatched. The CDR3 covers 15 residues. CDR3 protein: CASSVGLAGNNEQFF. For the CDR3, the DNA is TGTGCCAGCAGCGTGGGACTAGCGGGTAATAATGAGCAGTTCTTC.

The CDR3 reads CASSPTGTGRLAGRLYEQYF. CDR3 DNA: TGTGCCAGCAGCCCAACCGGGACAGGGAGACTAGCGGGCCGCCTCTACGAGCAGTACTTC. V and J are TRBV14 and TRBJ2-7; TRBD2 might be the D (10 bases). CDR1 is SGHDN, CDR2 FVKESK, per germline. The CDR3 contains 20 residues. The germline V and J ends were trimmed by 4 bases and 3 bases, with 31 bases remaining between them. Variable domain in full (rest from reference TRBV14 and TRBJ2-7): EAGVTQFPSHSVIEKGQTVTLRCDPISGHDNLYWYRRVMGKEIKFLLHFVKESKQDESGMPNNRFLAERTGGTYSTLKVQPAELEDSGVYFCASSPTGTGRLAGRLYEQYFGPGTRLTVT.

The chain combines TRBV15 with TRBJ2-7; 8 bases map to TRBD1. This CDR3 has 14 residues. Germline CDR1 reads LNHNV; CDR2 reads YYDKDF (reference sequence). The V gene end was trimmed by 0 bases and the J gene end by 4 bases; junction bases not matched to a gene: 2. The CDR3 spells CATSRDRGPYEQYF. The CDR3, as DNA: TGTGCCACCAGCAGAGACAGGGGGCCGTACGAGCAGTACTTC.